This T cell receptor (beta chain) was sequenced during a study of response to subunit inactivated influenza vaccine. MiXCR was run by TCRdb on the RT-PCR reads, yielding one entry per CDR3 protein. The table lists about 310,000 distinct CDR3 sequences, 21% of them singletons. The germline V gene has CDR1 SEHNR and CDR2 FQNEAQ (reference sequence). V dropped 0 bases and J dropped 1 base, with 13 bases sitting between them. CDR3 length: 16 residues. This clonotype was detected a few times. The V call is TRBV7-9, the J call TRBJ2-7; weak D call: TRBD2 (5 bases). The receptor was isolated from a man aged 45 to 75 who received an inactivated influenza vaccine. Sequenced here: PBMCs from blood, sampled roughly 20 months after vaccination. The CDR3 reads CASSLAMRTASYEQYF. The CDR3 bases are TGTGCCAGCAGCTTAGCCATGAGGACTGCATCCTACGAGCAGTACTTC. Based on the CDR3 plus reference TRBV7-9 and TRBJ2-7, the full variable domain is DTGVSQNPRHKITKRGQNVTFRCDPISEHNRLYWYRQTLGQGPEFLTYFQNEAQLEKSRLLSDRFSAERPKGSFSTLEIQRTEQGDSAMYLCASSLAMRTASYEQYFGPGTRLTVT.